One and the same sample provided the 27 T cell receptor beta chains below, sequenced in a study of cytomegalovirus exposure and HLA in healthy donors. The PCR was carried out with 60 Vbeta primers and 13 Jbeta primers. The repertoire was sequenced with immunoSEQ multiplex PCR; TCRdb's copy has only in-frame clones and lacks some. The sample has 100,000 to 150,000 clones; 70% to 85% are singletons. The material sequenced was PBMCs. The origin of the receptors is a woman aged 55-70 years in good health and CMV-seropositive.

The chain combines TRBV6-5 with TRBJ1-2, with D perhaps matching TRBD1 (5 bases). The V gene lost 1 base and the J gene lost 5 bases, with 17 bases spanning the gap. Germline V gives CDR1 MNHEY, CDR2 SVGAGI. CDR3 length: 16 residues. The CDR3, as DNA: TGTGCCAGCAGTTACTTCCCAGTCAGGGAGGGATATGGCTACACCTTC. Translation gives CASSYFPVREGYGYTF.

The chain combines TRBV10-3 with TRBJ1-2, with a weak D call TRBD1 (5 bases). Looked up from germline, CDR1 is ENHRY and CDR2 is SYGVKD. With 5 bases removed from V and 4 bases from J, the gap between germline ends came to 14 bases. This CDR3 is built from 14 residues. This chain's CDR3 is CAISPGREGYGYTF. DNA of the CDR3: TGTGCCATCAGTCCAGGGAGGGAAGGCTATGGCTACACCTTC.

The rearrangement uses TRBV6-5 and TRBJ2-5; perhaps TRBD1 as D (6 bases). The CDR3 consists of 13 residues. V lost 6 bases, J lost 4 bases, and 12 bases lay in between. Looked up from germline, CDR1 is MNHEY and CDR2 is SVGAGI. CDR3 protein: CASRPTGRETQYF. The CDR3 DNA sequence: TGTGCCAGCAGACCCACAGGGAGAGAGACCCAGTACTTC.

The rearrangement uses TRBV9 and TRBJ1-6, with D maybe TRBD1 (6 bases). V lost 4 bases and J 10 bases, leaving 18 bases between the germline ends. This CDR3 spans 15 amino acids. CDR1 SGDLS and CDR2 YYNGEE come from the germline V gene. CDR3 residues: CASSPRDTGRSPLHF. CDR3 nucleotides: TGTGCCAGCAGCCCTCGGGACACCGGAAGATCACCCCTCCACTTT.

The chain couples TRBV19 to TRBJ1-5, with a weak D call TRBD1 (5 bases). The length of the CDR3 is 15 residues. Germline CDR1 LNHDA, CDR2 SQIVND (reference sequence). Trimming took 6 bases from V and 2 from J, leaving 14 bases between them. Here the CDR3 reads CASRGRGSGNQPQHF. CDR3 DNA: TGTGCCAGTAGGGGGAGGGGATCGGGCAATCAGCCCCAGCATTTT.

With respect to this clone: Other DNA sequences in this sample translate to the same CDR3. V gene TRBV10-3 combines with J gene TRBJ2-5; D gene ambiguous. The CDR3 loop spans 12 amino acids. Germline CDR1 ENHRY, CDR2 SYGVKD. V shed 0 bases and J shed 4 bases, with 3 bases lying between them. DNA of the CDR3: TGTGCCATCAGTGAGTCGAGAGAGACCCAGTACTTC. Its protein product is CAISESRETQYF.

This clone has more than one count but fewer than ten. The chain uses TRBV7-3 and TRBJ2-7; 14 nucleotides line up with TRBD2. The CDR3 is 15 amino acids. J gave up 5 bases and V 5 bases, and 5 bases lay outside the gene matches. The germline V gene has CDR1 SGHTA and CDR2 FQGTGA. This CDR3 reads CASSETGLAGDEQYF. Here the CDR3 DNA reads TGTGCCAGCAGCGAAACGGGACTAGCGGGGGACGAGCAGTACTTC.

The chain joins TRBV9 to TRBJ2-3, with D maybe TRBD2 (7 bases). From germline, CDR1 is SGDLS and CDR2 YYNGEE. This CDR3 has 15 residues. Trimming pared 4 bases from V and 0 bases from J, leaving 12 bases between. CDR3 coding DNA: TGTGCCAGCAGCCCCGGGGGGCAGAGCACAGATACGCAGTATTTT. This sequence encodes CASSPGGQSTDTQYF.

A remark on this clone: The junction departs from germline at one end; a sequencing error may be responsible. The chain combines TRBV7-9 with TRBJ1-2, with D maybe TRBD1 (5 bases). The CDR3 totals 16 residues. The germline CDR1 and CDR2 sequences are SEHNR and FQNEAQ (reference sequence). DNA of the CDR3: TGTTCCAGCAGCCGGGTCGCGGGACTGAAGTCAGAGAGCTACACCTTC. It encodes CSSSRVAGLKSESYTF.

In the case of this clone: Its ends do not fully match the called genes, so a read error is possible. The genes are TRBV5-4 and TRBJ1-1; 9 positions agree with TRBD1. The CDR3 covers 13 residues. Germline V gene lookup returns CDR1 SGHNT and CDR2 YYREEE (reference sequence). CDR3 sequence (DNA): TGTGCCAGCACCTTGACAGGGGGCACTGAAGCTTTCTTT. This sequence encodes CASTLTGGTEAFF. The full variable domain, its missing parts supplied by reference TRBV5-4 and TRBJ1-1, is ETGVTQSPTHLIKTRGQQVTLRCSSQSGHNTVSWYQQALGQGPQFIFQYYREEENGRGNFPPRFSGLQFPNYSSELNVNALELDDSALYLCASTLTGGTEAFFGQGTRLTVV.

The chain recombines TRBV13 with TRBJ2-2; 9 bases are a match to TRBD2. Germline CDR1 PRHDT, CDR2 FYEKMQ (reference sequence). The CDR3 contains 16 residues. With 10 bases clipped from V and 6 bases from J, the junction kept 15 bases outside the gene matches. The CDR3: CATRSRAGGLSGELFF. For the CDR3, the DNA is TGTGCCACCCGATCCCGAGCGGGGGGTTTGTCCGGGGAGCTGTTTTTT.

DNA for the CDR3: TGTGCCAGTAGTACAGACAGGGAGACCCAGTACTTC. This translates into CASSTDRETQYF. The J gene is TRBJ2-5, the V gene TRBV19, with D possibly being TRBD1 (6 bases). This CDR3 has 12 residues. Trimming removed 4 bases from V and 5 bases from J, with 8 bases in between. The germline V gene encodes CDR1 LNHDA and CDR2 SQIVND (reference sequence).

This clone is deemed large. The sample carries other DNA sequences with the same CDR3. DNA of the CDR3: TGTGCCAGTAGTATAGGGCAGATCCACTACGAGCAGTACTTC. Its translation is CASSIGQIHYEQYF. V is TRBV19 and J is TRBJ2-7, with D hard to call. V lost 1 base and J lost 3, with 10 bases in between. CDR3 length: 14 amino acids. CDR1 is LNHDA and CDR2 is SQIVND in the germline V gene (reference sequence).

About this clone itself: The junction differs from germline at one of its ends, possibly a read error. This sample also contains other DNA sequences that code for the same CDR3. The J gene is TRBJ2-3, the V gene TRBV6-5; no definite D call. The length of the CDR3 is 14 residues. Germline V lookup: CDR1 MNHEY, CDR2 SVGAGI. CDR3 sequence (DNA): TGTGCCAGCAGCTACTCCGAGGGCACAGATACGCAGTATTTT. It encodes CASSYSEGTDTQYF.

The chain is built from TRBV5-4 and TRBJ1-6, with D possibly TRBD1 on 5 matching bases. With 4 bases removed from V and 4 bases from J, the gap between germline ends came to 15 bases. CDR3 length: 16 amino acids. The germline gives CDR1 SGHNT, CDR2 YYREEE (reference sequence). The CDR3 DNA reads TGTGCCAGCAGCCTCGGACAAGACCAGTATAATTCACCCCTCCACTTT. It yields the protein CASSLGQDQYNSPLHF.

The V and J genes are TRBV7-3 and TRBJ2-5; D gene uncertain. The assigned J gene may be wrong: the sequence end matches TRBJ2-7 better. CDR1 is SGHTA and CDR2 is FQGTGA in the germline V gene. The CDR3 has 13 residues. The CDR3 DNA follows: TGTGCCAGCAGCCAAAACCCCTGGTACGAGCAGTACTTC. Translated, it gives CASSQNPWYEQYF.

The V call is TRBV7-2, the J call TRBJ1-5, with TRBD1 as a possible D gene (5 bases). The V gene lost 2 bases and the J gene lost 5 bases, with 10 bases spanning the gap. The CDR3 extends over 14 amino acids. Germline V gene data show CDR1 as SGHTA and CDR2 as FQGNSA. The CDR3 loop is CASSLRVGDQPQHF. For the CDR3, the DNA is TGTGCCAGCAGCTTAAGGGTAGGGGATCAGCCCCAGCATTTT. The variable domain in full, completed from reference TRBV7-2 and TRBJ1-5, reads GAGVSQSPSNKVTEKGKDVELRCDPISGHTALYWYRQSLGQGLEFLIYFQGNSAPDKSGLPSDRFSAERTGGSVSTLTIQRTQQEDSAVYLCASSLRVGDQPQHFGDGTRLSIL.

This clone has only a few counts. The rearrangement uses TRBV5-6 and TRBJ1-4; D unclear. The V gene lost 2 bases and the J gene lost 4 bases, with 9 bases spanning the gap. The CDR3 covers 14 residues. Germline V gene sequence: CDR1 SGHDT, CDR2 YYEEEE. The CDR3 is CASSFLGLNEKLFF. In nucleotides, the CDR3 is TGTGCCAGCAGCTTCTTGGGCCTTAATGAAAAACTGTTTTTT.

This chain uses TRBV6-5 with TRBJ2-2; D might be TRBD1 (6 bases). The CDR3 has 16 residues. Germline lookup yields CDR1 MNHEY and CDR2 SVGAGI. Deletions cut 2 bases from V and 4 bases from J, with 14 bases between. The CDR3 loop is CASSYPRGTGTGELFF. The CDR3 DNA reads TGTGCCAGCAGTTACCCCAGGGGTACAGGCACCGGGGAGCTGTTTTTT.

This chain uses TRBV6-5 with TRBJ1-1, with D unclear. The CDR3 has 12 residues. Germline-derived CDR1 and CDR2 are MNHEY and SVGAGI. The V and J ends lost 6 bases and 6 bases respectively, with 11 bases between them. CDR3 amino acids: CASRFRNSEAFF. CDR3 bases: TGTGCCAGCAGATTCAGGAATTCTGAAGCTTTCTTT.

The rearrangement links TRBV27 to TRBJ2-3; D not certain. The CDR3 sequence is 13 residues long. Trimming cost V 2 bases and J 6 bases, with 9 bases left between them. CDR1 and CDR2 from the germline V gene are MNHEY and SMNVEV (reference sequence). The CDR3 is CASSLQVGDTQYF. The CDR3 coding sequence is TGTGCCAGCAGTTTACAGGTTGGGGATACGCAGTATTTT.

V usage is TRBV6-1 and J usage is TRBJ2-7, with 9 bases matching TRBD1. The CDR3 totals 12 residues. Per the germline V gene, CDR1 is MNHNS and CDR2 is SASEGT. Trimming cost V 10 bases and J 7 bases; bases outside gene matches: 8. The DNA of the CDR3 is TGTGCCACCCGGGACAGGGCCAGGGAGCAGTACTTC. The encoded protein is CATRDRAREQYF.

This clone was seen ten or more times. The chain is built from TRBV19 and TRBJ2-6; D remains unclear. The CDR3 is 15 residues long. Trimming cost V 3 bases and J 0 bases, with 6 bases left between them. The V gene's germline CDR1 is LNHDA and CDR2 SQIVND (reference sequence). The DNA of the CDR3 is TGTGCCAGTAGTATTATCGTCTCTGGGGCCAACGTCCTGACTTTC. This gives the protein CASSIIVSGANVLTF.

This clone was counted between two and nine times. The V call is TRBV27, the J call TRBJ1-2, with D tentatively TRBD1 (6 bases). CDR3 length: 14 residues. From germline, CDR1 is MNHEY and CDR2 SMNVEV (reference sequence). V shed 7 bases and J shed 5 bases, with 17 bases lying between them. In nucleotides, the CDR3 is TGTGCCAGCACCTCAGGGGCCTGGGGGTATGGCTACACCTTC. This codes for CASTSGAWGYGYTF.

This clone has more than one count but fewer than ten. This chain connects TRBV29-1 to TRBJ1-1; a weak D match, TRBD1 (6 bases). Germline V gives CDR1 SQVTM, CDR2 ANQGSEA. CDR3 length: 13 residues. V was cut by 5 bases and J by 8 bases, with 18 bases left in between. The CDR3, as DNA: TGCAGCGTTCGGGAGGGGGGAGGCTCCGAAGCTTTCTTT. Amino acid sequence: CSVREGGGSEAFF.

The rearrangement uses TRBV19 and TRBJ1-1; the D is unclear. V was clipped by 3 bases and J by 1 base, with 12 bases between them. This CDR3 comprises 15 residues. In germline, CDR1 is LNHDA, CDR2 SQIVND (reference sequence). Here the CDR3 reads CASSMDDSPNTEAFF. The CDR3 region has the DNA TGTGCCAGTAGTATGGATGACTCTCCGAACACTGAAGCTTTCTTT.

The chain carries TRBV21-1 and TRBJ2-7; TRBD1, as called in the table, went unchecked against the DNA. TRBV21-1 is shown as a pseudogene. The CDR3 is 14 amino acids. The CDR3 region is CASRPGQGAYEQYF. The CDR3 bases are TGTGCCAGCAGGCCGGGACAGGGGGCCTACGAGCAGTACTTC.